This TCR beta chain was obtained from a study of monozygotic twins with inflammatory bowel disease. There are 18 residues in the CDR3. The V gene's germline CDR1 is SGHDT and CDR2 YYEEEE. Reprocessing the 5' RACE reads, TCRdb reports a single entry for every CDR3 protein and omits DNA. The sample table includes 400,000 to 500,000 distinct CDR3 sequences. The receptor was isolated from a human donor with ulcerative colitis or Crohn's disease, or a healthy co-twin of an affected twin (not recorded which). Sequenced sample: blood. The chain uses TRBV5-6 and TRBJ1-5; TCRdb outputs TRBD1, but without DNA this stays unchecked. CDR3 region: CASSLRGTEFYSNQPQHF.